These 31 T cell receptor beta chains were all obtained from the same sample, sequenced in a study of T cells after posttransplantation cyclophosphamide. Sequenced by immunoSEQ multiplex PCR; TCRdb stores in-frame clones only, minus some. The sample holds approximately 29,000 clones, around 86% seen once. The sample was PBMCs. These receptors were taken from a man between 50 and 59 years old.

This clone was counted a few times. This chain uses TRBV5-8 with TRBJ1-4; TRBD1 aligns across 9 bases. Germline CDR1 SGHTS, CDR2 YDEGEE. This CDR3 has 12 residues. Germline trimming cut 5 bases from V and 12 bases from J; bases unmatched to any gene: 5. CDR3 coding DNA: TGTGCCAGCAGTTCCTGGGACAGGGAACTGTTTTTT. Translated: CASSSWDRELFF. Complete variable domain (other parts from reference TRBV5-8 and TRBJ1-4): EAGVTQSPTHLIKTRGQQATLRCSPISGHTSVYWYQQALGLGLQFLLWYDEGEERNRGNFPPRFSGRQFPNYSSELNVNALELEDSALYLCASSSWDRELFFGSGTQLSVL.

This chain joins TRBV5-6 and TRBJ1-5, with 7 nucleotides matching TRBD1. There are 15 residues in the CDR3. V trimming: 3 bases; J trimming: 6 bases; junction bases outside the gene matches: 9. CDR1 SGHDT and CDR2 YYEEEE come from the germline V gene. The CDR3 loop reads CASSSTGNLIQPQHF. The CDR3 DNA is TGTGCCAGCAGCTCGACAGGGAATTTAATTCAGCCCCAGCATTTT.

The genes are TRBV7-2 and TRBJ1-2; D perhaps matches TRBD1 (6 bases). The CDR3 sequence is 14 residues long. The ends were cut back, 5 bases at V and 4 bases at J, with 14 bases in the middle. CDR1 is SGHTA, CDR2 FQGNSA, per germline. CDR3 in amino acids: CASSLRGSGYGYTF. The CDR3 DNA follows: TGTGCCAGCAGCCTTAGGGGGTCCGGCTATGGCTACACCTTC.

The rearrangement joins TRBV28 to TRBJ1-5; 7 bases are a match to TRBD1. The CDR3 is 13 amino acids. CDR1 is MDHEN and CDR2 is SYDVKM in the germline V gene. The ends lost 5 bases at V and 7 bases at J; junction bases unmatched: 5. In DNA form, the CDR3 reads TGTGCCAGCAGTCACAGGGGCCCCCAGCCCCAGCATTTT. Translating gives CASSHRGPQPQHF.

This chain uses TRBV6-1 with TRBJ2-1, with D possibly being TRBD1 (6 bases). The CDR3 is 14 amino acids. The germline V gene encodes CDR1 MNHNS and CDR2 SASEGT. With 8 bases removed from V and 2 bases from J, the gap between germline ends came to 13 bases. The CDR3 sequence is CASETGLTYNEQFF. CDR3 in DNA: TGTGCCAGCGAAACAGGGTTGACCTACAATGAGCAGTTCTTC.

V usage is TRBV6-5 and J usage is TRBJ2-5; a possible D gene is TRBD2 (6 bases). The end of the DNA is better explained by TRBJ2-7, so the J call may be wrong. There are 15 residues in the CDR3. CDR1 and CDR2 from the germline V gene are MNHEY and SVGAGI. The CDR3 is CASSLRGLLSYEQYF. For the CDR3, the DNA is TGTGCCAGCAGTTTGAGGGGACTCCTATCCTACGAGCAGTACTTC.

The chain links TRBV6-6 to TRBJ2-4; TRBD1 matches at 7 bases. V shed 6 bases, J shed 10 bases, and the junction held 6 bases outside the gene matches. This CDR3 contains 12 residues. The V gene's germline CDR1 is MNHNY and CDR2 SVGAGI (reference sequence). In DNA form, the CDR3 reads TGTGCCAGCAGCCGGACAGGAATGATTCAGTACTTC. It yields the protein CASSRTGMIQYF.

This chain links TRBV5-6 with TRBJ2-2; 10 nucleotides line up with TRBD1. The CDR3 loop spans 17 amino acids. The trim removed 4 bases at V and 4 bases at J, leaving 10 bases unmatched. Germline CDR1 SGHDT, CDR2 YYEEEE. The CDR3, as DNA: TGTGCCAGCAGCCAGGAGGTTGGGACAGGGGCCACCGGGGAGCTGTTTTTT. Protein product: CASSQEVGTGATGELFF.

This chain joins TRBV9 and TRBJ2-2; TRBD2 aligns across 10 bases. CDR1 SGDLS and CDR2 YYNGEE come from the germline V gene. The length of the CDR3 is 15 residues. The trim removed 4 bases at V and 4 bases at J, leaving 4 bases unmatched. CDR3 sequence: CASSPQRGGTGELFF. CDR3 nucleotide sequence: TGTGCCAGCAGCCCCCAGCGGGGGGGCACCGGGGAGCTGTTTTTT.

CDR3 residues: CATRGAAHYGYTF. The CDR3 DNA sequence: TGTGCCACTCGGGGGGCAGCCCACTATGGCTACACCTTC. The chain uses TRBV6-5 and TRBJ1-2; D possibly corresponds to TRBD1 (6 bases). In germline, CDR1 is MNHEY, CDR2 SVGAGI. The ends were cut back, 10 bases at V and 3 bases at J, with 15 bases in the middle. This CDR3 is built from 13 residues.

This clone was seen only once. This chain links TRBV5-1 with TRBJ2-7, with D possibly matching TRBD2 (5 bases). Trimming removed 6 bases from V and 2 bases from J, with 18 bases in between. This CDR3 spans 15 amino acids. Germline CDR1 reads SGHRS; CDR2 reads YFSETQ. CDR3 DNA: TGCGCCAGCACCCCGGGGAGTGGTTTAACCTACGAGCAGTACTTC. It translates to CASTPGSGLTYEQYF.

The chain has TRBV13 and TRBJ2-1, with TRBD1 as a possible D gene (6 bases). This CDR3 has 14 residues. Germline V lookup: CDR1 PRHDT, CDR2 FYEKMQ (reference sequence). V lost 1 base to trimming and J lost 2 bases, with 6 bases between them. CDR3 region: CASSLDRAYNEQFF. The CDR3 DNA reads TGTGCCAGCAGCTTAGACAGGGCCTACAATGAGCAGTTCTTC.

The genes are TRBV10-3 and TRBJ1-5; D gene uncertain. The CDR3 has 12 residues. Trimming removed 4 bases from V and 4 bases from J, with 5 bases in between. Germline CDR1 ENHRY, CDR2 SYGVKD. The CDR3 protein is CAISGQNQPQHF. CDR3 nucleotides: TGTGCCATCAGTGGTCAGAATCAGCCCCAGCATTTT.

The chain combines TRBV19 with TRBJ1-5; 10 bases map to TRBD1. V dropped 4 bases and J dropped 0; count of bases not matched to a gene: 6. Germline CDR1 is LNHDA and CDR2 is SQIVND (reference sequence). The CDR3 has 17 amino acids. CDR3 in DNA: TGTGCCAGTAGTACTCGGACAGGGGGGACTAGCAATCAGCCCCAGCATTTT. Translated: CASSTRTGGTSNQPQHF.

The chain has TRBV28 and TRBJ2-3; a weak D match, TRBD2 (7 bases). Trimming left V 1 base short and J 4 bases short, with 12 bases between. The CDR3 loop spans 15 amino acids. In germline, CDR1 is MDHEN, CDR2 SYDVKM. The CDR3 sequence: CASSLFRGAPDTQYF. CDR3 bases: TGTGCCAGCAGTTTATTCCGGGGGGCCCCAGATACGCAGTATTTT.

J is TRBJ1-4 and V is TRBV28; the D gene is possibly TRBD1 (5 bases). The V gene lost 8 bases and the J gene lost 0 bases, with 13 bases spanning the gap. Germline V lookup: CDR1 MDHEN, CDR2 SYDVKM. CDR3 length: 15 amino acids. The CDR3 spells CASLEGLATNEKLFF. CDR3 DNA: TGTGCCAGCTTGGAGGGACTTGCAACTAATGAAAAACTGTTTTTT.

This chain links TRBV10-3 with TRBJ1-2; TRBD1 matches at 9 bases. The CDR3 is made up of 14 amino acids. V was pared by 10 bases and J by 5 bases, with 11 bases of the junction left unmatched. Germline assignment: CDR1 ENHRY and CDR2 SYGVKD. The CDR3 loop reads CATVPGQGGYGYTF. In DNA, the CDR3 is TGTGCCACCGTCCCGGGACAGGGAGGGTATGGCTACACCTTC.

In its sample, this clone was seen once. The V gene is TRBV19, the J gene TRBJ2-6; a possible D gene is TRBD1 (6 bases). Germline V gene lookup returns CDR1 LNHDA and CDR2 SQIVND (reference sequence). This CDR3 spans 17 amino acids. V lost 5 bases to trimming and J lost 0 bases, with 14 bases between them. The CDR3 sequence is CASSYRVGSSGANVLTF. In DNA form, the CDR3 reads TGTGCCAGTAGTTACAGGGTTGGCAGCTCTGGGGCCAACGTCCTGACTTTC.

V usage is TRBV29-1 and J usage is TRBJ2-1, with 11 bases fitting TRBD2. CDR3 length: 15 amino acids. CDR1 SQVTM and CDR2 ANQGSEA come from the germline V gene. J gave up 8 bases and V 8 bases, and 14 bases lay outside the gene matches. CDR3 bases: TGCAGCATACAGGGAGTTAGCGGGAGGGCCGATGAGCAGTTCTTC. Protein product: CSIQGVSGRADEQFF.

The chain recombines TRBV7-2 with TRBJ1-5; D gene ambiguous. Germline CDR1 reads SGHTA; CDR2 reads FQGNSA. The CDR3 has 14 residues. The V end was cut by 2 bases, the J end by 5 bases, with 10 bases between. CDR3 sequence: CASSLLGGDQPQHF. CDR3 DNA: TGTGCCAGCAGCTTATTAGGTGGAGATCAGCCCCAGCATTTT.

The rearrangement joins TRBV20-1 to TRBJ1-2; 7 positions match TRBD1. V lost 5 bases and J lost 7; bases outside the gene matches: 1. From germline, CDR1 is DFQATT and CDR2 SNEGSKA (reference sequence). The CDR3 covers 10 residues. CDR3: CSAGQVGYTF. DNA of the CDR3: TGCAGTGCTGGACAGGTTGGCTACACCTTC.

J is TRBJ2-7 and V is TRBV5-6; D gene uncertain. The V end lost 1 base, the J end lost 4 bases, and 6 bases lay between the germline ends. This CDR3 is 12 amino acids long. The germline CDR1 and CDR2 sequences are SGHDT and YYEEEE. The CDR3 region is CASSLSGYEQYF. The CDR3 coding sequence is TGTGCCAGCAGCTTGTCAGGTTACGAGCAGTACTTC.

CDR3 coding DNA: TGCAGCGTTGTGGCCGACACCATATATTTT. This gives the protein CSVVADTIYF. The rearrangement joins TRBV29-1 to TRBJ1-3; D remains ambiguous. The V and J ends lost 4 bases and 8 bases respectively, with 6 bases between them. CDR3 length equals 10 residues. In germline, CDR1 is SQVTM, CDR2 ANQGSEA.

The V call is TRBV6-6, the J call TRBJ2-1, with 11 nucleotides matching TRBD2. The CDR3 contains 14 residues. The germline V gene encodes CDR1 MNHNY and CDR2 SVGAGI (reference sequence). The J segment lost 10 bases and the V segment lost 4 bases, leaving 6 bases of the junction unmatched. CDR3 bases: TGTGCCAGCAGTTCCACTAGCGGGAGCTTCGAGCAGTTCTTC. Amino acid sequence: CASSSTSGSFEQFF.

The CDR3 is CASSYSTGVSNQPQHF. The DNA for the CDR3 is TGTGCCAGCAGTTACTCCACAGGGGTTAGCAATCAGCCCCAGCATTTT. The chain employs TRBV6-6 and TRBJ1-5; the match to TRBD1 covers 7 bases. Germline V gene sequence: CDR1 MNHNY, CDR2 SVGAGI (reference sequence). The CDR3 is 16 residues long. J gave up 0 bases and V 0 bases, and 2 bases lay outside the gene matches.

V gene TRBV9 combines with J gene TRBJ1-3; possibly TRBD1 for D (5 bases). Germline V CDR1 and CDR2: SGDLS, YYNGEE. The CDR3 runs to 14 residues. Trimming left V 3 bases short and J 8 bases short, with 15 bases between. The CDR3 nucleotides are TGTGCCAGCAGCGCAACAGGAGTGACGGACACCATATATTTT. It is translated as CASSATGVTDTIYF.

In nucleotides, the CDR3 is TGTGCCACCAGCAGACCGGGACAGGGAATTCTTGATGGCTACACCTTC. It specifies CATSRPGQGILDGYTF. The V gene is TRBV15, the J gene TRBJ1-2; the match to TRBD1 covers 9 bases. The CDR3 loop spans 16 amino acids. The V gene end was trimmed by 2 bases and the J gene end by 6 bases; junction bases not matched to a gene: 10. From germline, CDR1 is LNHNV and CDR2 YYDKDF (reference sequence).

Turning to this clone: One junction end does not reproduce the germline sequence, and a read error may be involved. The chain joins TRBV7-7 to TRBJ2-5, with TRBD1 matching 8 bases. This CDR3 region has 15 residues. Germline values: CDR1 SSHAT, CDR2 FNYEAQ (reference sequence). CDR3 DNA sequence: TGTGCTAGCAGCTTAGACAGGGGAGGAGGGGAGACCCAGTACTTC. Amino acid sequence: CASSLDRGGGETQYF.

The V gene is TRBV5-4, the J gene TRBJ2-3; 11 bases map to TRBD1. With V trimmed by 6 bases and J by 5 bases, 8 bases remained unmatched. The CDR3 has 15 residues. Per germline, CDR1 SGHNT and CDR2 YYREEE (reference sequence). CDR3 sequence reads: CASTVGQGAQDTQYF. CDR3 coding DNA: TGTGCCAGCACGGTCGGACAGGGGGCGCAAGATACGCAGTATTTT.

The V gene is TRBV2, the J gene TRBJ2-3, with D maybe TRBD2 (6 bases). V gave up 5 bases and J gave up 1 base, with 10 bases separating them. Per germline, CDR1 SNHLY and CDR2 FYNNEI. This CDR3 comprises 14 residues. DNA of the CDR3: TGTGCCAGCAGTATGCGGGGACGCACAGATACGCAGTATTTT. Its protein is CASSMRGRTDTQYF.

This chain links TRBV29-1 with TRBJ1-1; D might be TRBD1 (5 bases). This CDR3 spans 13 amino acids. Germline V lookup: CDR1 SQVTM, CDR2 ANQGSEA. Trimming removed 4 bases at V and 5 bases at J, with 14 bases between. CDR3 in DNA: TGCAGCGTTGGAGAAGGGAAGGGGACTGAAGCTTTCTTT. Residues: CSVGEGKGTEAFF. Combining the CDR3 with reference TRBV29-1 and TRBJ1-1 gives the whole variable domain SAVISQKPSRDICQRGTSLTIQCQVDSQVTMMFWYRQQPGQSLTLIATANQGSEATYESGFVIDKFPISRPNLTFSTLTVSNMSPEDSSIYLCSVGEGKGTEAFFGQGTRLTVV.